This TCR beta chain stems from a study of patients with pleural tuberculosis. Per germline, CDR1 MDHEN and CDR2 SYDVKM. The V gene end was trimmed by 4 bases and the J gene end by 7 bases; junction bases not matched to a gene: 11. The CDR3 sequence is 15 residues long. TCRdb passed the reads through MiXCR, listing each CDR3 protein once. The sample contains nearly 30,000 distinct CDR3 sequences, 18% of which appear only once. The chain uses TRBV28 and TRBJ1-2, with 8 bases that match TRBD1. The sample was peripheral blood. The clonotype originates from a human donor with pleural tuberculosis. CDR3 loop: CASSSQGAEYCGYTF. The CDR3 DNA reads as TGTGCCAGCAGTTCTCAGGGGGCTGAATATTGTGGCTACACCTTC.